The TCR beta chain under discussion was sequenced for a study of shared clonotypes between healthy human individuals. Study at large: Contributing individuals were a couple of females and a few males aged 18 to 49.

Libraries were prepared by immunoSEQ multiplex PCR; TCRdb keeps only in-frame clonotypes and omits some of them. Altogether hundreds of thousands of clones are present, roughly 70% being singletons, with the ten largest covering around 9.3%. V was cut by 3 bases and J by 8 bases, with 16 bases left in between. This CDR3 is built from 15 residues. Germline-derived CDR1 and CDR2 are LGHNA and YNFKEQ. Sequenced: memory CD4+ T cells sorted from blood. Subset noted: CD45RA-negative fraction. The chain carries TRBV4-2 and TRBJ1-4, with no clear D. The sequence was collected from a young man in good health. The CDR3 DNA reads as TGTGCCAGCAGCCATTTCAGGACGTTGGGAGAAAAACTGTTTTTT. Translation gives CASSHFRTLGEKLFF.